The next 27 T cell receptor beta chains were all read from a single sample in a study of T cells in Graves' hyperthyroidism and ophthalmopathy. Using RNA transcripts as the source, TCR beta CDR3 regions were amplified. The HTBI primer set was used in a first-round RT-PCR of the TCR CDR3. TCRdb recomputed calls from the multiplex PCR reads with MiXCR, one row per CDR3 protein. The table shows 300,000 to 450,000 distinct CDR3 sequences, with around 15% occurring only once. The sample taken for sequencing was blood. These receptors all come from a woman between 25 and 40 years old with Graves' ophthalmopathy.

About this clonotype itself: No conserved phenylalanine or tryptophan ends this CDR3, so it is likely a read error. The rearrangement links TRBV29-1 to TRBJ2-5, with a tentative D call TRBD2 (6 bases). This CDR3 region has 15 residues. CDR1 SQVTM and CDR2 ANQGSEA come from the germline V gene. Trimming removed 4 bases from V and 0 bases from J, with 15 bases in between. In nucleotides, the CDR3 is TGCAGCGTTGGACCTATTGGGGGGTACCAAGAGACCCAGTACTCC. This codes for CSVGPIGGYQETQYS.

The chain has TRBV11-1 and TRBJ2-3, with TRBD2 matching over 9 bases. V shed 2 bases and J 0 bases; nucleotides not matched to a gene: 6. The CDR3 has 17 amino acids. The germline CDR1 and CDR2 sequences are SGHAT and FQDESV (reference sequence). DNA for the CDR3: TGTGCCAGCAGCTTAAGGCGGCGGGGGGGCAGCACAGATACGCAGTATTTT. It translates to CASSLRRRGGSTDTQYF.

This clonotype was counted at least ten times. The CDR3 DNA reads as TGTGCCAGCCTCGGGCCGGGGGTCTCTGGGGCCAACGTCCTGACTTTC. It encodes CASLGPGVSGANVLTF. The chain joins TRBV28 to TRBJ2-6; possible D gene TRBD2, 6 bases. V was cut by 8 bases and J by 0 bases, with 14 bases left in between. Germline V gene sequence: CDR1 MDHEN, CDR2 SYDVKM. The CDR3 covers 16 residues.

This clonotype was detected ten times or more. The CDR3: CASSHTDRGQVEAFF. CDR3 DNA: TGTGCCAGCAGCCACACGGACAGGGGGCAGGTTGAAGCTTTCTTT. The rearrangement links TRBV7-9 to TRBJ1-1; 11 bases match TRBD1. This CDR3 has 15 residues. Germline CDR1 reads SEHNR; CDR2 reads FQNEAQ (reference sequence). Trimming removed 5 bases from V and 7 bases from J; junction bases left unmatched: 9.

This clonotype was detected many times. The chain uses TRBV7-2 and TRBJ2-7; D ambiguous. Germline CDR1 is SGHTA and CDR2 is FQGNSA. V was shortened by 1 base and J by 6 bases, with 7 bases between the two germline ends. This CDR3 is 12 amino acids long. The CDR3 nucleotides read TGTGCCAGCAGCTTAGGGTTTAGCGAGCAGTACTTC. Translating it yields CASSLGFSEQYF.

This clonotype has only a few counts. J is TRBJ2-1 and V is TRBV7-8; D not resolved. CDR3 length equals 14 residues. The V and J ends lost 2 bases and 8 bases respectively, with 13 bases between them. Per the germline V gene, CDR1 is SGHVS and CDR2 is FQNEAQ. CDR3 in DNA: TGTGCCAGCAGCTTAATAACTGGGCCCCATGAGCAGTTCTTC. Translated: CASSLITGPHEQFF.

This clonotype was recorded many times. The chain is built from TRBV3-1 and TRBJ2-3, with D maybe TRBD2 (6 bases). Trimming stripped 4 bases from V and 5 bases from J, with 10 bases between. Per germline, CDR1 LGHDT and CDR2 YNNKEL (reference sequence). The CDR3 totals 13 residues. For the CDR3, the DNA is TGTGCCAGCAGCCCAGGGAGGAGAGATACGCAGTATTTT. This gives the protein CASSPGRRDTQYF.

Points on this clonotype: With a much larger clone just one base away, this may be a read error. The CDR3, as DNA: TGTGCCAGCAGTGGGCCCGGGACCAACACCGGGGAGCTGTTTTTT. Its protein product is CASSGPGTNTGELFF. This sequence joins TRBV6-1 and TRBJ2-2; D possibly matches TRBD1 or TRBD2 (5 bases each). The CDR3 runs to 15 residues. Trimming took off 4 bases at V and 2 bases at J, with 11 bases between the two ends. The germline CDR1 and CDR2 sequences are MNHNS and SASEGT.

This clonotype was picked up many times. The chain combines TRBV9 with TRBJ1-1; the D is unclear. The ends were cut back, 0 bases at V and 4 bases at J, with 10 bases in the middle. The CDR3 length is 14 residues. Germline assignment: CDR1 SGDLS and CDR2 YYNGEE. Here the CDR3 reads CASSVVRRGTEAFF. The CDR3 DNA is TGTGCCAGCAGCGTAGTTCGCCGTGGCACTGAAGCTTTCTTT.

The chain recombines TRBV11-1 with TRBJ2-1, with 9 bases fitting TRBD2. Trimming removed 0 bases from V and 8 bases from J; junction bases left unmatched: 8. Germline lookup yields CDR1 SGHAT and CDR2 FQDESV (reference sequence). CDR3 size: 16 residues. This CDR3 is CASSLAAAGGRYEQFF. The DNA of the CDR3 is TGTGCCAGCAGCTTAGCTGCCGCGGGGGGGCGATATGAGCAGTTCTTC.

The chain combines TRBV6-5 with TRBJ2-2, with 8 bases aligning to TRBD1. CDR1 MNHEY and CDR2 SVGAGI come from the germline V gene. The trim removed 2 bases at V and 3 bases at J, leaving 8 bases unmatched. The CDR3 runs 17 residues. The CDR3 protein is CASSYQGAPSDTGELFF. CDR3 nucleotide sequence: TGTGCCAGCAGTTACCAGGGGGCCCCGTCGGACACCGGGGAGCTGTTTTTT.

A few counts support this clonotype. The rearrangement uses TRBV10-2 and TRBJ1-2, with 7 nucleotides matching TRBD1. The CDR3 totals 15 residues. V lost 4 bases and J lost 4; bases outside the gene matches: 9. Germline lookup yields CDR1 WSHSY and CDR2 SAAADI. In DNA, the CDR3 is TGCGCCAGCAGTGCCCACAGGGGCCGGGGCTATGGCTACACCTTC. Its protein product is CASSAHRGRGYGYTF.

This clonotype occurred a few times. The chain links TRBV4-2 to TRBJ2-5, with a weak D call TRBD2 (5 bases). The CDR3 consists of 17 residues. The germline V gene encodes CDR1 LGHNA and CDR2 YNFKEQ. Trimming cost V 0 bases and J 2 bases, with 16 bases left between them. CDR3 region: CASSQEGDTVRQETQYF. For the CDR3, the DNA is TGTGCCAGCAGCCAAGAGGGAGACACTGTTAGACAAGAGACCCAGTACTTC.

Ten or more counts support this clonotype. The CDR3 region is CASSLGRGSSYEQYF. CDR3 nucleotide sequence: TGTGCCAGCAGCTTAGGTCGGGGCAGCTCCTACGAGCAGTACTTC. The chain is built from TRBV7-2 and TRBJ2-7; D may correspond to TRBD1 or TRBD2 (5 bases each). Germline V gene sequence: CDR1 SGHTA, CDR2 FQGNSA. The V end lost 1 base, the J end lost 0 bases, and 10 bases lay between the germline ends. There are 15 residues in the CDR3.

This clonotype was seen at least ten times. The rearrangement links TRBV30 to TRBJ2-3, with D hard to call. The CDR3 is 14 amino acids. CDR1 and CDR2 (germline): GTSNPN, SVGIG (reference sequence). The ends were cut back, 0 bases at V and 5 bases at J, with 12 bases in the middle. In DNA, the CDR3 is TGTGCCTGGAGTGTACCTTGGCCGGAAGATACGCAGTATTTT. Translated: CAWSVPWPEDTQYF.

This clonotype was found many times. The chain is built from TRBV12-3 or TRBV12-4 and TRBJ2-2; a weak D match, TRBD1 (5 bases). V gave up 4 bases and J gave up 7 bases, with 10 bases separating them. The CDR3 length is 13 residues. Here the CDR3 DNA reads TGTGCCAGCAGTTCAGGGTACGGCGGGGAGCTGTTTTTT. As protein: CASSSGYGGELFF.

This clonotype was seen many times. The chain uses TRBV2 and TRBJ1-1, with 12 bases identical to TRBD1. V lost 7 bases, J lost 2 bases, and 11 bases stayed unmatched. Germline V gene lookup returns CDR1 SNHLY and CDR2 FYNNEI. The CDR3 covers 17 residues. The CDR3 region has the DNA TGTGCCAGCATCCGGGGGGGACAGGGGGCGCAAAACACTGAAGCTTTCTTT. Encoded protein: CASIRGGQGAQNTEAFF.

This clonotype was detected a few times. The V call is TRBV5-1, the J call TRBJ2-3; 7 nucleotides agree with TRBD1. Germline V CDR1 and CDR2: SGHRS, YFSETQ. V shed 4 bases and J 2 bases; nucleotides not matched to a gene: 7. The CDR3 runs 15 residues. DNA for the CDR3: TGCGCCAGCAGCGTCTACAGGGGCGCCACAGATACGCAGTATTTT. This codes for CASSVYRGATDTQYF.

This clonotype was counted a few times. The V call is TRBV6-6, the J call TRBJ1-1; perhaps TRBD1 as D (6 bases). The germline V gene has CDR1 MNHNY and CDR2 SVGAGI (reference sequence). The V end lost 0 bases, the J end lost 1 base, and 9 bases lay between the germline ends. The CDR3 has 15 residues. The CDR3 DNA sequence: TGTGCCAGCAGTTACTCGTCAGGGGCGAACACTGAAGCTTTCTTT. Encoded protein: CASSYSSGANTEAFF.

This clonotype was recorded many times. The V call is TRBV11-3, the J call TRBJ1-1, with a weak D call TRBD1 (5 bases). The V end lost 5 bases, the J end lost 0 bases, and 13 bases lay between the germline ends. CDR1 SGHNT and CDR2 YENEEA come from the germline V gene. CDR3 length: 15 residues. CDR3 DNA sequence: TGTGCCAGCAGCCGAGGGGCCAGCATGAACACTGAAGCTTTCTTT. Its translation is CASSRGASMNTEAFF.

This chain connects TRBV27 to TRBJ2-3; TRBD2 is a possible D gene (6 bases). The germline V gene encodes CDR1 MNHEY and CDR2 SMNVEV (reference sequence). The ends were cut back, 6 bases at V and 0 bases at J, with 13 bases in the middle. The CDR3 totals 15 residues. The CDR3 protein is CASSGFGTSTDTQYF. For the CDR3, the DNA is TGTGCCAGCAGCGGGTTCGGGACTAGCACAGATACGCAGTATTTT.

This clonotype was recorded at least ten times. The chain carries TRBV10-1 and TRBJ1-2; D call uncertain. Germline V gene data show CDR1 as WNHNN and CDR2 as SYGVQD (reference sequence). Trimming stripped 3 bases from V and 0 bases from J, with 5 bases between. The CDR3 is 13 residues long. CDR3 residues: CASSERANYGYTF. The CDR3, as DNA: TGCGCCAGCAGTGAACGAGCTAACTATGGCTACACCTTC.

This clonotype showed up many times. V gene TRBV7-2 combines with J gene TRBJ2-1, with D unclear. CDR3 length equals 12 residues. Germline lookup yields CDR1 SGHTA and CDR2 FQGNSA. Trimming stripped 5 bases from V and 9 bases from J, with 11 bases between. This CDR3 is CASSVRSVEQFF. CDR3 nucleotide sequence: TGTGCCAGCAGCGTCCGGAGTGTTGAGCAGTTCTTC.

V and J are TRBV20-1 and TRBJ1-2; unclear D gene. Deletions cut 7 bases from V and 3 bases from J, with 18 bases between. The CDR3 consists of 14 residues. Germline V gives CDR1 DFQATT, CDR2 SNEGSKA (reference sequence). CDR3 sequence reads: CSGPYGNNHYGYTF. The DNA for the CDR3 is TGCAGTGGCCCGTACGGGAATAATCACTATGGCTACACCTTC.

This clonotype was seen ten or more times. J is TRBJ1-6 and V is TRBV20-1, with a weak D call TRBD1 (6 bases). CDR1 is DFQATT, CDR2 SNEGSKA, per germline (reference sequence). The CDR3 runs to 15 residues. Trimming pared 1 base from V and 8 bases from J, leaving 15 bases between. CDR3 DNA: TGCAGTGCTAGAGGTCCCCGGGACACTTATTCACCCCTCCACTTT. Its protein is CSARGPRDTYSPLHF.

V gene TRBV20-1 combines with J gene TRBJ2-3; TRBD2 matches 16 bases. Germline V gene lookup returns CDR1 DFQATT and CDR2 SNEGSKA (reference sequence). V lost 5 bases, J lost 0 bases, and 5 bases stayed unmatched. The CDR3 sequence is 17 residues long. This CDR3 is CSAPGTSGGASTDTQYF. CDR3 nucleotides: TGCAGTGCTCCCGGGACTAGCGGGGGGGCCAGCACAGATACGCAGTATTTT.

This clonotype was picked up one time. Given a much more abundant clone one base away, this may be a read error. J is TRBJ2-3 and V is TRBV12-3 or TRBV12-4; D ambiguous. This CDR3 region has 12 residues. CDR3 bases: TGTGCCAGCAGTTTAATCTTTAATACGCGGTATTTT. Protein product: CASSLIFNTRYF.